Listed below are T cell receptor beta chains from one sample, sequenced in a study of beta chain features in type 1 diabetes. The protocol was immunoSEQ multiplex PCR, while the TCRdb copy is restricted to in-frame clones and leaves out a portion. The sample records 450,000 to 600,000 clones, 30% being singletons. The sample was naive CD4+ T cells from blood. All receptors derive from a man aged 18 to 29 in good health. CDR3s include the opening cysteine and the closing phenylalanine or tryptophan. A D gene is named only where the DNA matches it firmly. Only some rows state a clone size, as once, few, many or a class for expanded clones.

- - TRBJ2-5 TRBV29-1 CSVERDLYQETQYF TGCAGCGTTGAGAGGGATCTCTACCAAGAGACCCAGTACTTC
few - TRBJ2-1 TRBV28 CASSLGITPNPSSYEQFF TGTGCCAGCAGTTTAGGGATAACTCCAAACCCTTCATCATATGAGCAGTTCTTC
- - TRBJ1-2 TRBV23-1 CASSQSWDIANYGYTF TGCGCCAGCAGTCAATCTTGGGACATAGCTAACTATGGCTACACCTTC
- TRBD2 TRBJ2-1 TRBV30 CAWSPTPSSGGSYNEQFF TGTGCCTGGAGTCCTACCCCCTCCAGCGGGGGGTCCTACAATGAGCAGTTCTTC
few - TRBJ1-2 TRBV7-2 CASSLESGQPYGYTF TGTGCCAGCAGCTTAGAAAGTGGACAGCCTTATGGCTACACCTTC
few - TRBJ2-1 TRBV7-2 CASSPPRRGSYNEQFF TGTGCCAGCAGCCCCCCAAGGCGGGGCTCCTACAATGAGCAGTTCTTC
few - TRBJ2-5 TRBV25-1 CASRGAAEASETQYF TGTGCCAGCAGAGGGGCCGCCGAAGCATCGGAGACCCAGTACTTC
once TRBD1 TRBJ1-1 TRBV29-1 CSVPTRTGRAFF TGCAGCGTTCCGACTAGGACAGGGAGGGCTTTCTTT
- - TRBJ1-1 TRBV9 CASSVKAANTEAFF TGTGCCAGCAGCGTCAAGGCAGCGAACACTGAAGCTTTCTTT
- TRBD2 TRBJ2-5 TRBV29-1 CSVLTSGTETQYF TGCAGCGTGCTTACTAGCGGGACGGAGACCCAGTACTTC
- - TRBJ2-3 TRBV30 CAWSTGDTQYF TGTGCCTGGAGTACGGGGGATACGCAGTATTTT
- - TRBJ2-7 TRBV5-1 CASSLDPGVYEQYF TGCGCCAGCAGCTTGGATCCAGGGGTTTACGAGCAGTACTTC
- - TRBJ2-7 TRBV30 CAWSGQTVKEQYF TGTGCCTGGAGCGGACAAACAGTGAAGGAGCAGTACTTC
- - TRBJ2-6 TRBV29-1 CSVFFTGTGANVLTF TGCAGCGTTTTTTTCACAGGGACTGGGGCCAACGTCCTGACTTTC
few TRBD1 TRBJ2-1 TRBV30 CAWSADRYNEQFF TGTGCCTGGAGCGCGGACAGGTACAATGAGCAGTTCTTC
- - TRBJ2-3 TRBV16 CASSQDWSTDTQYF TGTGCCAGCAGCCAGGACTGGAGCACAGATACGCAGTATTTT
- TRBD1 TRBJ2-5 TRBV7-3 CASSSPDRGKTQYF TGTGCCAGCAGCTCCCCCGACAGGGGGAAGACCCAGTACTTC
- - TRBJ2-7 TRBV7-6 CASSRDRGGSYEQYF TGTGCCAGCAGCCGAGACAGGGGAGGGTCCTACGAGCAGTACTTC
few TRBD2 TRBJ2-5 TRBV7-7 CASSQPGAGKETQYF TGTGCTAGCAGCCAGCCGGGAGCGGGGAAAGAGACCCAGTACTTC
- TRBD2 TRBJ2-1 TRBV7-3 CASSASSGRAFNEQFF TGTGCCAGCAGCGCCTCGAGCGGGAGGGCCTTCAATGAGCAGTTCTTC
- TRBD1 TRBJ1-5 TRBV27 CASRPGQGHQPQHF TGTGCCAGCCGCCCCGGACAGGGACATCAGCCCCAGCATTTT
- - TRBJ2-3 TRBV18 CASSPKAATDTQYF TGTGCCAGCTCACCAAAGGCCGCCACAGATACGCAGTATTTT
few - TRBJ2-5 TRBV5-1 CASSLGGSEETQYF TGCGCCAGCAGCTTGGGAGGGTCTGAAGAGACCCAGTACTTC
- - TRBJ2-3 TRBV30 CAWSVGYRDTQYF TGTGCCTGGAGTGTCGGGTATCGAGATACGCAGTATTTT
- - TRBJ2-5 TRBV30 CAWSYRRETQYF TGTGCCTGGAGTTACAGACGAGAGACCCAGTACTTC
- - TRBJ2-1 TRBV10-3 CAISEFGANEQFF TGTGCCATCAGTGAGTTCGGGGCAAATGAGCAGTTCTTC
- - TRBJ2-5 TRBV6-5 CASSHTGTRETQYF TGTGCCAGCAGCCACACCGGGACGCGAGAGACCCAGTACTTC
- - TRBJ2-5 TRBV28 CASTSRETQYF TGTGCCAGCACCTCTCGGGAGACCCAGTACTTC
- - TRBJ2-6 TRBV10-3 CAIRNNSGANVLTF TGTGCCATCAGGAACAACTCTGGGGCCAACGTCCTGACTTTC
- - TRBJ1-1 TRBV30 CACALEGNTEAFF TGTGCCTGCGCGCTGGAGGGGAACACTGAAGCTTTCTTT
- TRBD2 TRBJ2-5 TRBV7-6 CASGRWGQETQYF TGTGCCTCCGGGAGGTGGGGCCAAGAGACCCAGTACTTC
- - TRBJ2-4 TRBV4-2 CASSQASRGENIQYF TGTGCCAGCAGCCAAGCTTCGAGAGGGGAAAACATTCAGTACTTC
- - TRBJ2-7 TRBV15 CATSRGLGPSYEQYF TGTGCCACCAGCAGAGGACTAGGGCCCTCCTACGAGCAGTACTTC
- TRBD1 TRBJ2-1 TRBV6-5 CASSRDRDGGEQFF TGTGCCAGCAGTCGCGACAGGGATGGAGGTGAGCAGTTCTTC
- TRBD2 TRBJ2-3 TRBV10-3 CAIRGREGTDTQYF TGTGCCATCAGGGGGCGGGAGGGCACAGATACGCAGTATTTT
- TRBD2 TRBJ2-1 TRBV28 CASSSPPGLGPPYNEQFF TGTGCCAGCAGTTCCCCCCCGGGACTAGGACCTCCTTACAATGAGCAGTTCTTC
few - TRBJ1-1 TRBV14 CASSGDRRGTEAFF TGTGCCAGCAGCGGGGACCGCCGGGGCACTGAAGCTTTCTTT
- TRBD2 TRBJ2-7 TRBV18 CASSREGLAGYEQYF TGTGCCAGCTCGCGGGAGGGACTAGCGGGATACGAGCAGTACTTC
- - TRBJ2-5 TRBV30 CAWSEQVEETQYF TGTGCCTGGAGTGAGCAAGTAGAAGAGACCCAGTACTTC
few - TRBJ2-5 TRBV5-1 CASSRDKEETQYF TGCGCCAGCAGCCGAGACAAGGAAGAGACCCAGTACTTC
- - TRBJ2-1 TRBV5-1 CASSLGLDNEQFF TGCGCCAGCAGCTTGGGACTAGACAATGAGCAGTTCTTC
few - TRBJ2-7 TRBV11-2 CASSSYEQYF TGTGCCAGCAGCTCCTACGAGCAGTACTTC
- - TRBJ2-1 TRBV7-2 CASSLRDYNEQFF TGTGCCAGCAGCTTAAGGGACTACAATGAGCAGTTCTTC